Below are 4 T cell receptor beta chains sequenced from a single sample in a study of cytomegalovirus exposure and HLA in healthy donors. The PCR contained 60 Vbeta and 13 Jbeta primers. Assay: immunoSEQ multiplex PCR; the TCRdb copy retains only in-frame clones and omits some. The data show roughly 150,000 clones, with 80% to 90% seen just once and roughly 2.5% held by the top ten. The specimen sequenced was PBMCs. All receptors derive from a boy aged 2 to 9 in good health and CMV-seronegative.

The table lists this clone with a few counts. V gene TRBV15 combines with J gene TRBJ2-1; 7 bases fit TRBD2. V lost 5 bases and J lost 1; bases outside the gene matches: 5. Per the germline V gene, CDR1 is LNHNV and CDR2 is YYDKDF (reference sequence). The CDR3 totals 15 residues. The CDR3 bases are TGTGCCACCAGCCGGGACTACCGGTCCTACAATGAGCAGTTCTTC. It specifies CATSRDYRSYNEQFF.

The chain is built from TRBV10-1 and TRBJ1-5; D is unclear. Trimming shortened V by 6 bases and J by 0 bases, and 18 bases separated the two germline ends. The CDR3 totals 17 residues. The V gene's germline CDR1 is WNHNN and CDR2 SYGVQD (reference sequence). The CDR3 spells CASSPTKTPISNQPQHF. CDR3 coding DNA: TGCGCCAGCAGCCCAACCAAGACACCAATTAGCAATCAGCCCCAGCATTTT.

The CDR3 here is CASSAQRWDEQFF. The CDR3 region has the DNA TGTGCCAGCAGTGCCCAGAGGTGGGATGAGCAGTTCTTC. The V gene is TRBV25-1, the J gene TRBJ2-1; D remains unclear. Germline-derived CDR1 and CDR2 are MGHDK and SYGVNS. V shed 4 bases and J shed 8 bases, with 12 bases lying between them. CDR3 length: 13 residues.

This clone was observed once. The chain links TRBV27 to TRBJ1-1, with TRBD1 identical over 7 bases. Germline V gene sequence: CDR1 MNHEY, CDR2 SMNVEV (reference sequence). This CDR3 is 14 amino acids long. Germline trimming cut 5 bases from V and 1 base from J; bases unmatched to any gene: 4. The CDR3 DNA reads TGTGCCAGCAGTGATAGGGGGCGGAACACTGAAGCTTTCTTT. This sequence encodes CASSDRGRNTEAFF.